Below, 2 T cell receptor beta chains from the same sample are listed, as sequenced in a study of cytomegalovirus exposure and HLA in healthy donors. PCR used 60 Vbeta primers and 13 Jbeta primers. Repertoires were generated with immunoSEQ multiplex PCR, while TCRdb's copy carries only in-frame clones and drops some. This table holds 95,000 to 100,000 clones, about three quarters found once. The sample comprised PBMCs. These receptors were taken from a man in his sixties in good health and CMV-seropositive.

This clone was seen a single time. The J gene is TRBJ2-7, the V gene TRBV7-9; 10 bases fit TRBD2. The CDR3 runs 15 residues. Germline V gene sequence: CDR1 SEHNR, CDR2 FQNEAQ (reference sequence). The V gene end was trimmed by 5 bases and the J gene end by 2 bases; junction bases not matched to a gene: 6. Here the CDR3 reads CASSSAGTSAYEQYF. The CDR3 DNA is TGTGCCAGCAGCAGTGCCGGGACTAGCGCCTACGAGCAGTACTTC.

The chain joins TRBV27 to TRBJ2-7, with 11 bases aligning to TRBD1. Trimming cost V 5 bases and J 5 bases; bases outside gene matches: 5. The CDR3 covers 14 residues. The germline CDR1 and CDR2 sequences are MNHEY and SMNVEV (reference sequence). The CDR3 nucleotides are TGTGCCAGCAGTCTTCGGACAGGGGGCGACGAGCAGTACTTC. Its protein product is CASSLRTGGDEQYF.